This T cell receptor (beta chain) was observed in a study of T cells after posttransplantation cyclophosphamide. Study observations and caveats: Later post-transplant blood repertoires were often dominated by donor CD8+ memory clones. After PTCy, TRB diversity resembled that of CNI/methotrexate controls. Tissue-infiltrating T cells from skin or gut overlapped little with blood T cells.

Germline V CDR1 and CDR2: SQVTM, ANQGSEA. The germline V and J ends were trimmed by 4 bases and 4 bases, with 12 bases remaining between them. The CDR3 has 13 amino acids. Measured with immunoSEQ multiplex PCR; TCRdb has only the in-frame clones, and not every one. The repertoire consists of tens of thousands of clones, with roughly 90% occurring once and the leading ten covering 8.2%. Controls had myeloablative marrow grafts with methotrexate and calcineurin inhibitor, sampled at 1 year. This clone was counted a few times. No antigen is known for it. The TCR sequence derives from a female patient aged 50-59 years who received an allogeneic stem cell transplant from an unrelated donor, was CMV-positive, and had chronic GVHD only. The graft donor may have contributed some T cells. The chain recombines TRBV29-1 with TRBJ2-3; D unclear. The sequencing here drew on PBMCs, taken after an allogeneic stem cell transplant with a calcineurin inhibitor and methotrexate. The DNA for the CDR3 is TGCAGCGTTGGGGTTGACTCGTCAGATACGCAGTATTTT. Translation gives CSVGVDSSDTQYF.